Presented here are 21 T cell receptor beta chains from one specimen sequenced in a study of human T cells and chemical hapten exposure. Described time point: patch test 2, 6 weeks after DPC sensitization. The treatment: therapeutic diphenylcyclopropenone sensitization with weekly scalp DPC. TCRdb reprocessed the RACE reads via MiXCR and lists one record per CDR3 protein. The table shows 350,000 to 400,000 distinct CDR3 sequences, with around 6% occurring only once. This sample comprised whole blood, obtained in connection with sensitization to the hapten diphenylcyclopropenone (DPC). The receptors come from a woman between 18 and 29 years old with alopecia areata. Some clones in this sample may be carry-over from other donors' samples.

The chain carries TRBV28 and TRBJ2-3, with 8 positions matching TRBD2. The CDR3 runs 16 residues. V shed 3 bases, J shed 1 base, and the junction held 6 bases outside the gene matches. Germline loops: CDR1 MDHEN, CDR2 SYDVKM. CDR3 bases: TGTGCCAGCAGTTTTTTCCTGACTAGCGGCACAGATACGCAGTATTTT. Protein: CASSFFLTSGTDTQYF.

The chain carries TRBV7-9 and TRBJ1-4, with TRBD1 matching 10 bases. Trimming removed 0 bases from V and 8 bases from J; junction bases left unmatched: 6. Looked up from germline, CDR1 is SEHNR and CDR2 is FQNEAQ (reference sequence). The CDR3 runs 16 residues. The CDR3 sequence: CASSLAKDRGSEKLFF. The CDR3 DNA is TGTGCCAGCAGCTTAGCCAAGGACAGGGGGTCCGAAAAACTGTTTTTT. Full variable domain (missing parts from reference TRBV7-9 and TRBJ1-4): DTGVSQNPRHKITKRGQNVTFRCDPISEHNRLYWYRQTLGQGPEFLTYFQNEAQLEKSRLLSDRFSAERPKGSFSTLEIQRTEQGDSAMYLCASSLAKDRGSEKLFFGSGTQLSVL.

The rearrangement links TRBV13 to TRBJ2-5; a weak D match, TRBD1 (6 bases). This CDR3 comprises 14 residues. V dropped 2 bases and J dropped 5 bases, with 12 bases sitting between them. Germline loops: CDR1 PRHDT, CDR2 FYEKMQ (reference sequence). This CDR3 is CASSLLGARETQYF. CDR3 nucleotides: TGTGCCAGCAGCTTACTGGGGGCGCGTGAGACCCAGTACTTC.

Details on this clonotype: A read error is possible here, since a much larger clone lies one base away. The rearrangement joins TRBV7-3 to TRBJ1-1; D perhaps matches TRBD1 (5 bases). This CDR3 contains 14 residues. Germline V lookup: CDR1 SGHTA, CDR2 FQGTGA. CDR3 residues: CVSSSRDSNTEAFF. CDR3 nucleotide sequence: TGTGTCAGCAGCTCCAGGGACTCGAACACTGAAGCTTTCTTT.

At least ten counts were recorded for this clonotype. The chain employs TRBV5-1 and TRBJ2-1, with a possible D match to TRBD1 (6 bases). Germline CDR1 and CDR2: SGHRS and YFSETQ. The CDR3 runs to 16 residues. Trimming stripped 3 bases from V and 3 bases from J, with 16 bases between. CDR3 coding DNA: TGCGCCAGCAGCTCGCTTTCAGGGGTTAGCTACAATGAGCAGTTCTTC. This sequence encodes CASSSLSGVSYNEQFF.

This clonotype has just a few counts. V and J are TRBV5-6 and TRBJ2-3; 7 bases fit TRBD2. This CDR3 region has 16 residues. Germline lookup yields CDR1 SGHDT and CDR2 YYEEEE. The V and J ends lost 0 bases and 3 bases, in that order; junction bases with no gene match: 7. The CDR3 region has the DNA TGTGCCAGCAGCTTGGTTTCCAGCGGGGCTACAGATACGCAGTATTTT. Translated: CASSLVSSGATDTQYF. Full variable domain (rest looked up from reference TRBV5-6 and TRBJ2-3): DAGVTQSPTHLIKTRGQQVTLRCSPKSGHDTVSWYQQALGQGPQFIFQYYEEEERQRGNFPDRFSGHQFPNYSSELNVNALLLGDSALYLCASSLVSSGATDTQYFGPGTRLTVL.

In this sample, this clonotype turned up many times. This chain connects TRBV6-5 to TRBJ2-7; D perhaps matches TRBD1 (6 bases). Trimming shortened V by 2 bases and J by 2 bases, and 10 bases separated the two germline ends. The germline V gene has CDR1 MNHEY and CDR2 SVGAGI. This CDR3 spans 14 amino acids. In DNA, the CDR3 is TGTGCCAGCAGTTACCAGGACAGAGCCTACGAGCAGTACTTC. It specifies CASSYQDRAYEQYF.

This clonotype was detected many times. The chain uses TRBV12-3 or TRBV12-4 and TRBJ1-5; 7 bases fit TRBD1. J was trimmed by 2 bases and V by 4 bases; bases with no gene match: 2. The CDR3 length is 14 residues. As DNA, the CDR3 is TGTGCCAGCAGTTGGGACAGTGGCAATCAGCCCCAGCATTTT. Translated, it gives CASSWDSGNQPQHF.

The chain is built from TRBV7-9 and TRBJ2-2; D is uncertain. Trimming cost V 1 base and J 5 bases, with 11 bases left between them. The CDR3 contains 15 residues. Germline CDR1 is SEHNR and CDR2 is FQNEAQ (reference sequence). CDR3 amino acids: CASSLDSGPTGELFF. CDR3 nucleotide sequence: TGTGCCAGCAGCTTAGATTCCGGACCAACCGGGGAGCTGTTTTTT.

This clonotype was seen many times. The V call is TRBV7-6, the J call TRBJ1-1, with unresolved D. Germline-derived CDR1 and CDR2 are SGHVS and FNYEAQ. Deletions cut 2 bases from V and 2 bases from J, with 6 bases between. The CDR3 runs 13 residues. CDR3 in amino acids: CASSLSLNTEAFF. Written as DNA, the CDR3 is TGTGCCAGCAGCTTATCCCTTAACACTGAAGCTTTCTTT.

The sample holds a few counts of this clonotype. The CDR3 DNA reads as TGTGCCAGCAGCTTAAGCAGCACAGACCCCTATGGCTACACCTTC. As protein: CASSLSSTDPYGYTF. The chain carries TRBV7-2 and TRBJ1-2; D not resolved. This CDR3 has 15 amino acids. Germline CDR1 and CDR2: SGHTA and FQGNSA. V shed 2 bases and J shed 4 bases, with 14 bases lying between them. The full variable domain, completed using reference TRBV7-2 and TRBJ1-2, is GAGVSQSPSNKVTEKGKDVELRCDPISGHTALYWYRQSLGQGLEFLIYFQGNSAPDKSGLPSDRFSAERTGGSVSTLTIQRTQQEDSAVYLCASSLSSTDPYGYTFGSGTRLTVV.

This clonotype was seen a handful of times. The DNA of the CDR3 is TGCGCCAGCAGGGGGCCAGGGGGCTCTGGGGCCAACGTCCTGACTTTC. Protein sequence: CASRGPGGSGANVLTF. This chain connects TRBV5-1 to TRBJ2-6, with 7 bases lining up with TRBD1. The CDR3 is 16 amino acids. V was pared by 5 bases and J by 0 bases, with 5 bases of the junction left unmatched. Germline V gives CDR1 SGHRS, CDR2 YFSETQ.

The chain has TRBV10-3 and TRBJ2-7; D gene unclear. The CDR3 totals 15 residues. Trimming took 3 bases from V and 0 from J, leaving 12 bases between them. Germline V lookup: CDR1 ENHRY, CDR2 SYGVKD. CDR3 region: CAISERAAPSYEQYF. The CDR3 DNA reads TGTGCCATCAGTGAAAGGGCGGCGCCCTCCTACGAGCAGTACTTC.

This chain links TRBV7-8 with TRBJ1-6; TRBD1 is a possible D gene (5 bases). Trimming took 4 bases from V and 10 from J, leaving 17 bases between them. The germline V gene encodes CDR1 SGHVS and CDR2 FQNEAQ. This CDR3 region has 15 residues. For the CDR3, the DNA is TGTGCCAGCAGCTCAATCGGACAAGCGAAATCACCCCTCCACTTT. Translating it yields CASSSIGQAKSPLHF.

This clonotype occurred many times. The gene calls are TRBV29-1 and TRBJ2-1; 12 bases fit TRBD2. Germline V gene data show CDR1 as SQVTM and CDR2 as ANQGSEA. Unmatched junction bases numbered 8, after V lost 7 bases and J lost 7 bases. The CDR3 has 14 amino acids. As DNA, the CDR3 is TGCAGCGGTCGACTAGCGGGGGCGGGGAATGAGCAGTTCTTC. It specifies CSGRLAGAGNEQFF.

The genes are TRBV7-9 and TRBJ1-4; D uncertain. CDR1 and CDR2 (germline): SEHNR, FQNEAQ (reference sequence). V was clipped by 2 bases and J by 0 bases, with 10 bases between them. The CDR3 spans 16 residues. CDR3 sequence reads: CASSLSRVSTNEKLFF. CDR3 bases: TGTGCCAGCAGCTTATCTAGAGTCTCAACTAATGAAAAACTGTTTTTT.

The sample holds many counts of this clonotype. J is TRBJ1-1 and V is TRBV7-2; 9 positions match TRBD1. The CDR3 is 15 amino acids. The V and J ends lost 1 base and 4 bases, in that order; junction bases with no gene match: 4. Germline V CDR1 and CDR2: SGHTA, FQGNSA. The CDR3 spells CASSLDGTGLTEAFF. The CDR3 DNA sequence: TGTGCCAGCAGCTTAGATGGGACAGGGCTCACTGAAGCTTTCTTT.

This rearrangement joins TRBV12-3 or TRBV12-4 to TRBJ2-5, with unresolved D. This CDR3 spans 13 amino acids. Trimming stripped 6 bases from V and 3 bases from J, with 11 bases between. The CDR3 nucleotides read TGTGCCAGCAGCCTCAACTCAGAAGAGACCCAGTACTTC. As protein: CASSLNSEETQYF.

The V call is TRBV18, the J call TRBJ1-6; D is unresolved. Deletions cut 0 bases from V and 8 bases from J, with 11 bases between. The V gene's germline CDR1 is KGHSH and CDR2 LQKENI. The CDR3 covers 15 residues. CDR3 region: CASSPPGKDHSPLHF. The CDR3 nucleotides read TGTGCCAGCTCACCACCGGGCAAGGACCATTCACCCCTCCACTTT. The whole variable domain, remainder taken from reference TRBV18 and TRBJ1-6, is NAGVMQNPRHLVRRRGQEARLRCSPMKGHSHVYWYRQLPEEGLKFMVYLQKENIIDESGMPKERFSAEFPKEGPSILRIQQVVRGDSAAYFCASSPPGKDHSPLHFGNGTRLTVT.

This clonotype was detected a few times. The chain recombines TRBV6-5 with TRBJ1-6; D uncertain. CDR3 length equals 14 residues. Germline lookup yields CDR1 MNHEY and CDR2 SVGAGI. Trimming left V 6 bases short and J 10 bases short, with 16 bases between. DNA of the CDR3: TGTGCCAGCAGCCCCATAAGGGTGGGGTCACCCCTCCACTTT. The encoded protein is CASSPIRVGSPLHF.

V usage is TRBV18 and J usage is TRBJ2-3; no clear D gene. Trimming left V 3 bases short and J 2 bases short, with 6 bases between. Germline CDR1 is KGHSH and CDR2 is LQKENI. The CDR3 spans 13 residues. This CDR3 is CASSPVYTDTQYF. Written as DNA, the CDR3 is TGTGCCAGCTCACCGGTATACACAGATACGCAGTATTTT.